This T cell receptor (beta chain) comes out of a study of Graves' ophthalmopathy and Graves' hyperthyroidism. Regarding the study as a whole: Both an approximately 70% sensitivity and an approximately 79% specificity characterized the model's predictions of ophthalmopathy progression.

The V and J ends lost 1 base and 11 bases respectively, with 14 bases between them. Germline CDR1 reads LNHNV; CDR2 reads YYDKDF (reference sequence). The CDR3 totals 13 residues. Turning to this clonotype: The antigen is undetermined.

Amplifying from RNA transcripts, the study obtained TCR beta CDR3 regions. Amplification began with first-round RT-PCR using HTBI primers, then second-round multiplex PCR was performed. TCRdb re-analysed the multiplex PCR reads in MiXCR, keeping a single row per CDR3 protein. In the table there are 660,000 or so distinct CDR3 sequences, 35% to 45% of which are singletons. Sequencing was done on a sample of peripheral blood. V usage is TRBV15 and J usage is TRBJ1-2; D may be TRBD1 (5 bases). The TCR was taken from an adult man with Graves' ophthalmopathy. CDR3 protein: CATSRANVGGYTF. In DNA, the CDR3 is TGTGCCACCAGCAGAGCCAACGTGGGGGGATACACCTTC.